The T cell receptor (beta chain) described here comes from a study of T cells in Graves' hyperthyroidism and ophthalmopathy. There are a few counts of this clonotype. What it binds is not known. Authors of the study amplified TCR beta CDR3 regions from RNA transcripts. The study used the HTBI primer set for a first-round RT-PCR of the TCR CDR3. TCRdb independently ran MiXCR on the multiplex PCR reads; one entry per CDR3 protein. This table holds roughly 380,000 distinct CDR3 sequences, about 15% found once. The CDR3 spans 15 residues. Germline V gene lookup returns CDR1 LNHDA and CDR2 SQIVND (reference sequence). Trimming stripped 3 bases from V and 3 bases from J, with 12 bases between. No ophthalmopathy progression within 18 months constituted stable Graves' hyperthyroidism. Diagnostic decisions used clinical symptoms, serum thyroxine and TRAb, thyroid ultrasound and orbital computed tomography. Study results and limitations: Among clonotypes expanded in thyroid above 0.001, most were also found in blood.

The clonotype originates from a woman aged 55 to 70 with Graves' hyperthyroidism. Sequenced sample: blood. The chain combines TRBV19 with TRBJ2-1; no firm D call. The CDR3 sequence is CASSISESIYNEQFF. In DNA, the CDR3 is TGTGCCAGTAGTATTTCGGAGTCCATCTACAATGAGCAGTTCTTC.